This T cell receptor beta chain was observed in a study of blood T cell repertoires in COVID-19. Study-level background: COVID-19 samples from acute and convalescent phases originated in the United States, Italy and Spain. PBMCs, B-cell-depleted T cells, or T cells provided the cDNA or gDNA that made up the material.

Clones were read by immunoSEQ multiplex PCR, and TCRdb kept only the in-frame ones, dropping some. The sample gives around 260,000 clones, around 82% of which show up once; 0.75% to 0.95% is in the top ten. Trimming took 5 bases from V and 6 from J; bases not matched to a gene: 16. The CDR3 consists of 20 residues. Germline V CDR1 and CDR2: LGHDT, YNNKEL (reference sequence). Seattle researchers signed up patients amid active infection and tracked them longitudinally. Sequenced sample: peripheral blood. The TCR originated in a human donor with COVID-19, enrolled during active disease. The donor label of this sample is uncertain. This sequence joins TRBV3-1 (or the pseudogene TRBV3-2) and TRBJ2-1, with TRBD2 matching 16 bases. CDR3 nucleotide sequence: TGTGCCAGCAGCTTCGAATCCGGGACTAGCGGGAGGGCCTTGGCCAATGAGCAGTTCTTC. Its translation: CASSFESGTSGRALANEQFF.